This T cell receptor (beta chain) was sequenced during a study of human T cells and chemical hapten exposure. Whole-study context: A roughly 2 cm by roughly 2 cm inner upper arm patch received 2% DPC for sensitization.

V lost 5 bases and J 0 bases, leaving 23 bases between the germline ends. Germline V gene data show CDR1 as DFQATT and CDR2 as SNEGSKA (reference sequence). The length of the CDR3 is 17 residues. Time point described: patch test 3, about 24 weeks after DPC sensitization. Treatment specified: therapeutic diphenylcyclopropenone sensitization with weekly scalp DPC. From the RACE reads, TCRdb called clonotypes with MiXCR, one entry per CDR3 protein. This table has some 180,000 distinct CDR3 sequences, around a quarter appearing once. The V gene is TRBV20-1, the J gene TRBJ2-7, with D perhaps TRBD1 (6 bases). This clonotype originated in a middle-aged woman with alopecia areata. Some clones in this sample may be carry-over from other donors' samples. Specimen: whole blood, collected in connection with sensitization to the hapten diphenylcyclopropenone (DPC). CDR3 DNA: TGCAGTGCTGGGGGCCTCGGGGTGGGGGCGAGCTCCTACGAGCAGTACTTC. Encoded protein: CSAGGLGVGASSYEQYF.